These 7 T cell receptor beta chains share one sample of origin, sequenced in a study of control samples from healthy donors and cancer patients. The repertoire was sequenced with immunoSEQ multiplex PCR; TCRdb's copy has only in-frame clones and lacks some. The sample contains around 50,000 clones, approximately 89% of which appear only once. Material: PBMCs. Receptors were obtained from a man aged 40-49 years with colorectal cancer.

V is TRBV12-3 or TRBV12-4 and J is TRBJ1-2; D is undetermined. CDR3 length equals 13 residues. Trimming removed 2 bases at V and 1 base at J, with 5 bases between. CDR3 loop: CASSLQSNYGYTF. In nucleotides, the CDR3 is TGTGCCAGCAGTTTACAGAGTAACTATGGCTACACCTTC.

DNA of the CDR3: TGTGCCAGCAGTTACTCGCGAGGGACCTACGAGCAGTACTTC. The encoded protein is CASSYSRGTYEQYF. The chain recombines TRBV6-5 with TRBJ2-7, with D tentatively TRBD2 (5 bases). V was cut by 0 bases and J by 2 bases, with 8 bases left in between. There are 14 residues in the CDR3. Germline V CDR1 and CDR2: MNHEY, SVGAGI.

This sequence joins TRBV19 and TRBJ1-6, with 10 nucleotides matching TRBD1. Germline CDR1 reads LNHDA; CDR2 reads SQIVND (reference sequence). The V gene end was trimmed by 4 bases and the J gene end by 7 bases; junction bases not matched to a gene: 4. CDR3 size: 15 residues. The CDR3 loop is CASSTLTGGNSPLHF. The CDR3 DNA reads TGTGCCAGTAGTACCCTGACAGGGGGCAATTCACCCCTCCACTTT.

The V gene is TRBV9, the J gene TRBJ1-1; D not certain. There are 14 residues in the CDR3. Per germline, CDR1 SGDLS and CDR2 YYNGEE. The V end lost 0 bases, the J end lost 1 base, and 7 bases lay between the germline ends. The CDR3 region is CASSVVVGNTEAFF. CDR3 bases: TGTGCCAGCAGCGTAGTAGTGGGGAACACTGAAGCTTTCTTT. The variable domain in full, with the rest retrieved from reference TRBV9 and TRBJ1-1, is DSGVTQTPKHLITATGQRVTLRCSPRSGDLSVYWYQQSLDQGLQFLIQYYNGEERAKGNILERFSAQQFPDLHSELNLSSLELGDSALYFCASSVVVGNTEAFFGQGTRLTVV.

V is TRBV21-1 and J is TRBJ1-1; the table's D call, TRBD1, was not checked against the DNA. TRBV21-1 is classified as a pseudogene. The CDR3 spans 16 residues. The CDR3 DNA reads TGTGCCAGCCCCCCTAAGGGGGCGGGTCGGAACACTGAAGCTTTCTTT. It translates to CASPPKGAGRNTEAFF.

The V gene is TRBV11-2, the J gene TRBJ2-7, with 9 bases that match TRBD1. V shed 5 bases, J shed 2 bases, and the junction held 4 bases outside the gene matches. CDR3 size: 14 residues. The germline V gene has CDR1 SGHAT and CDR2 FQNNGV. The CDR3, as DNA: TGTGCCAGCAGCACGTGGGACAGGGCCTACGAGCAGTACTTC. Amino acids: CASSTWDRAYEQYF.

The chain combines TRBV2 with TRBJ1-5; no definite D call. The CDR3 has 13 residues. Germline lookup yields CDR1 SNHLY and CDR2 FYNNEI. Trimming pared 10 bases from V and 1 base from J, leaving 11 bases between. The CDR3 spells CAIGRKSNQPQHF. CDR3 DNA sequence: TGTGCCATCGGGAGGAAGAGCAATCAGCCCCAGCATTTT.